This T cell receptor (beta chain) was recovered during a study of control samples from healthy donors and cancer patients. The assay was immunoSEQ multiplex PCR, and TCRdb's table has in-frame clones only and misses some. The repertoire consists of 120,000 or so clones, with about 92% occurring once and the leading ten covering 0.5% to 0.7%. The J segment lost 6 bases and the V segment lost 2 bases, leaving 4 bases of the junction unmatched. The CDR3 runs 13 residues. Germline V gene sequence: CDR1 MNHEY, CDR2 SMNVEV (reference sequence). This rearrangement joins TRBV27 to TRBJ2-7, with 7 bases aligning to TRBD2. The receptor was derived from a man older than 75 with head and neck cancer. Sequencing was performed on PBMCs. This chain's CDR3 is CASSLAGVSEQYF. The DNA of the CDR3 is TGTGCCAGCAGTTTAGCGGGAGTAAGCGAGCAGTACTTC.